Sequencing of this T cell receptor beta chain was carried out in a study of blood T cell repertoires in COVID-19. Study as a whole: Material from acute and convalescent COVID-19 was sourced from the United States, Italy and Spain. PBMCs, B-cell-depleted T cells, or T cells were the source of the cDNA or gDNA that made up the material.

This CDR3 is 12 amino acids long. Per the authors' pipeline: Amplification of reference gene primers provided the estimated nucleated cell counts. The table came from immunoSEQ multiplex PCR; TCRdb's copy has only in-frame clones and leaves some out. V and J calls and clone size are copied from that table; D and trimming were computed from the DNA. Of about 150,000 clones listed, 70% to 85% are singletons. The chain carries TRBV21-1 and TRBJ1-2; no DNA check was done on the table's D call, TRBD1. TRBV21-1 is tagged as a pseudogene. Sequenced material: peripheral blood. The receptor comes from a woman in her forties or fifties in a cohort sampled during active or convalescent COVID-19. The CDR3 reads CASSNSSGASTF. The CDR3 DNA reads TGTGCCAGCAGCAATTCATCAGGGGCGTCCACCTTC.